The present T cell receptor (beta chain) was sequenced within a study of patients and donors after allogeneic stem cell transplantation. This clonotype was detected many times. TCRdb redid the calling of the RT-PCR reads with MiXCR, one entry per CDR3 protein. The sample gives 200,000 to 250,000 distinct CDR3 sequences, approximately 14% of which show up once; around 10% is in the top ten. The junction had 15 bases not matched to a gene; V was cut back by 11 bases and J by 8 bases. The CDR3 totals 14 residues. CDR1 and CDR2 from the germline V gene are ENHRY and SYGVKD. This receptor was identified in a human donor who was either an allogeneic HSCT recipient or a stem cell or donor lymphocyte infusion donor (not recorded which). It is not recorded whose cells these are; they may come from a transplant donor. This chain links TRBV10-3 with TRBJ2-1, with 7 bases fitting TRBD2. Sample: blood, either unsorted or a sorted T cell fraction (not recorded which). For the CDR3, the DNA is TGTGCCTTCCGCCCAAGCGGGAATATCTATGAGCAGTTCTTC. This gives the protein CAFRPSGNIYEQFF.